This TCR beta chain was observed in a study of T cells expressing NK-cell markers. Study summary: The sequencing cohort of eight donors included seven HCMV-seropositive individuals and one seronegative individual.

TCRdb reworked the 5' RACE reads into one entry per CDR3 protein, no DNA. Here the sample table reports about 150,000 distinct CDR3 sequences. The sequence derives from a woman aged 50 to 60 in good health. The sequencing input was blood T cells: a sorted CD56 or NKG2C T cell subset, CD4+ or CD8+ T cells, or bulk PBMC T cells (not recorded which).

The CDR3 loop reads CASMTSAQETQYF. The rearrangement links TRBV25-1 to TRBJ2-5. The CDR3 extends over 13 amino acids. Germline V gene data show CDR1 as MGHDK and CDR2 as SYGVNS.